What follows describes a single TCR beta chain. Its antigen is not identified. This specimen comes from a study of T cell responses to AZD1222 COVID-19 vaccine. Overall study: The study pooled second doses at about 4 or about 12 weeks. Study-level points and caveats: Baseline seropositives among AZD1222 recipients totaled only six or seven. Increased Spike-specific TCR breadth and depth were observed after two AZD1222 doses. Possibly, clonal diversity was underestimated; donors were largely white British and included more females.

Trimming cost V 4 bases and J 3 bases, with 7 bases left between them. Per germline, CDR1 SGHTA and CDR2 FQGNSA. The CDR3 is 12 amino acids. Sequencing used immunoSEQ multiplex PCR; TCRdb keeps in-frame clones, though not all of them. This table has about 120,000 clones, approximately 84% appearing once. This rearrangement joins TRBV7-2 to TRBJ2-7, with D unresolved. The TCR sequence derives from an adult in good health. Specimen: peripheral blood, collected on day 0 of AZD1222 vaccination. The CDR3 region is CASSSSFYEQYF. CDR3 coding DNA: TGTGCCAGCAGCTCAAGCTTCTACGAGCAGTACTTC.